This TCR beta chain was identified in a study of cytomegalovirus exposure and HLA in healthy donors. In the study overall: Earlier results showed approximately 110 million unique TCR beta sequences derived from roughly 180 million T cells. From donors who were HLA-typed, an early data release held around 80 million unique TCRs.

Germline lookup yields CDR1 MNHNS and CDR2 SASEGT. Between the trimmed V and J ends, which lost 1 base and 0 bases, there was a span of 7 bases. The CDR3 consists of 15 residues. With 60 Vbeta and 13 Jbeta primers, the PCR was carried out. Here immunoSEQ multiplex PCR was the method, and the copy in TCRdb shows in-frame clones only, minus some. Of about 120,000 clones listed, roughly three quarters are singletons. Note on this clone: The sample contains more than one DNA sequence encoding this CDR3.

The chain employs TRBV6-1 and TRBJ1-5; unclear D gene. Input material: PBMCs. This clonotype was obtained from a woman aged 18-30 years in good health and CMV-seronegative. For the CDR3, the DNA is TGTGCCAGCAGTGAAGGGAGCTATAGCAATCAGCCCCAGCATTTT. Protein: CASSEGSYSNQPQHF.